Listed below are T cell receptor beta chains from one sample, sequenced in a study of shared clonotypes between healthy human individuals. Measured with immunoSEQ multiplex PCR; TCRdb has only the in-frame clones, and not every one. The sample lists 2 million or so clones, less than 95% seen once, with roughly 1% in the top ten. The sequenced material came from naive CD8+ T cells sorted from blood. These receptors were obtained from a man younger than 35 in good health. Both conserved end residues are part of each CDR3. D genes are given only for firm matches. Clone size, where shown, is once, few, many, or a class for clones that have expanded.

d_call clone_size j_call v_call cdr3_length cdr3_aa cdr3_nt
TRBD2 NA TRBJ2-2 TRBV2 17 CASSEVTSRANTGELFF TGTGCCAGCAGTGAAGTGACTAGCAGGGCGAACACCGGGGAGCTGTTTTTT
TRBD2 NA TRBJ2-3 TRBV6-5 15 CASSLSGSDTDTQYF TGTGCCAGCAGTCTTAGCGGGAGTGACACAGATACGCAGTATTTT
TRBD2 NA TRBJ2-2 TRBV9 15 CASSVSGSNTGELFF TGTGCCAGCAGCGTAAGCGGGAGTAACACCGGGGAGCTGTTTTTT
NA NA TRBJ2-2 TRBV13 15 CASSPVVGSTGELFF TGTGCCAGCAGCCCTGTCGTGGGGAGCACCGGGGAGCTGTTTTTT
NA once TRBJ1-4 TRBV9 12 CASSSRGVELFF TGTGCCAGCAGCTCCCGCGGGGTAGAACTGTTTTTT
NA NA TRBJ2-6 TRBV5-8 15 CASSFDITGANVLTF TGTGCCAGCAGCTTTGACATCACTGGGGCCAACGTCCTGACTTTC
TRBD1 NA TRBJ2-7 TRBV11-2 15 CASSFGTGAFYEQYF TGTGCCAGCAGCTTCGGGACAGGGGCATTCTACGAGCAGTACTTC
TRBD2 once TRBJ2-1 TRBV9 17 CASSPGGIAGGPGEQFF TGTGCCAGCAGCCCCGGGGGTATAGCGGGAGGGCCTGGTGAGCAGTTCTTC
NA once TRBJ1-4 TRBV4-2 17 CASSQAWGGTLDEKLFF TGTGCCAGCAGCCAAGCTTGGGGGGGAACTTTGGATGAAAAACTGTTTTTT
NA NA TRBJ2-3 TRBV5-5 14 CASSLITSTDTQYF TGTGCCAGCAGCTTGATAACCAGCACAGATACGCAGTATTTT
NA NA TRBJ1-2 TRBV9 17 CASSSRGELLTDYGYTF TGTGCCAGCAGCTCCCGGGGGGAGTTGTTGACGGACTATGGCTACACCTTC
NA NA TRBJ2-7 TRBV28 14 CASSSARLIYEQYF TGTGCCAGCAGTTCGGCCCGGTTAATCTACGAGCAGTACTTC
TRBD1 NA TRBJ1-1 TRBV10-3 14 CATRQGAQDTEAFF TGTGCCACCCGACAGGGGGCGCAGGACACTGAAGCTTTCTTT
TRBD1 NA TRBJ1-1 TRBV5-1 15 CASSKGTGGNTEAFF TGCGCCAGCAGCAAAGGGACAGGTGGGAACACTGAAGCTTTCTTT
TRBD1 NA TRBJ1-5 TRBV10-3 16 CAISDPDRGDNQPQHF TGTGCCATCAGTGACCCCGACAGGGGCGACAATCAGCCCCAGCATTTT
TRBD1 NA TRBJ2-1 TRBV27 14 CASSWDSRDNEQFF TGTGCCAGCAGCTGGGACAGCAGAGACAATGAGCAGTTCTTC
NA once TRBJ2-7 TRBV7-9 13 CASSFTNNYEQYF TGTGCCAGCAGCTTCACAAACAACTACGAGCAGTACTTC
NA once TRBJ1-1 TRBV25-1 12 CASRDWATEAFF TGTGCCAGCAGAGACTGGGCCACTGAAGCTTTCTTT
NA NA TRBJ2-5 TRBV5-5 12 CASTPTGETQYF TGTGCCAGCACCCCGACGGGAGAGACCCAGTACTTC
NA NA TRBJ2-1 TRBV9 15 CASSEGGNPYNEQFF TGTGCCAGCAGCGAAGGGGGAAATCCCTACAATGAGCAGTTCTTC
TRBD1 NA TRBJ2-7 TRBV19 14 CASSPGQSTYEQYF TGTGCCAGTAGTCCGGGACAGTCAACCTACGAGCAGTACTTC
NA NA TRBJ2-2 TRBV10-3 12 CAINSGAGELFF TGTGCCATCAATTCTGGGGCCGGGGAGCTGTTTTTT
NA NA TRBJ1-3 TRBV13 14 CASSLVGLGNTIYF TGTGCCAGCAGCTTAGTAGGACTTGGAAACACCATATATTTT
NA NA TRBJ2-5 TRBV5-8 15 CASRVGLGVQETQYF TGTGCCAGCAGGGTGGGCCTCGGGGTCCAAGAGACCCAGTACTTC
NA NA TRBJ1-1 TRBV27 13 CASSTTGFTEAFF TGTGCCAGCAGTACCACAGGGTTTACTGAAGCTTTCTTT
NA NA TRBJ2-5 TRBV21-1 13 CARCSGEEETQYF TGTGCCCGCTGCTCAGGGGAGGAGGAGACCCAGTACTTC
NA NA TRBJ2-7 TRBV11-2 13 CASSLAMGYEQYF TGTGCCAGCAGCTTGGCGATGGGCTACGAGCAGTACTTC
NA NA TRBJ1-1 TRBV4-1 14 CASSQEGLNTEAFF TGCGCCAGCAGCCAAGAGGGTTTGAACACTGAAGCTTTCTTT
TRBD1 NA TRBJ2-7 TRBV28 14 CASSPRDREGEQYF TGTGCCAGCAGTCCACGGGACAGGGAGGGCGAGCAGTACTTC
TRBD2 NA TRBJ2-7 TRBV9 15 CASSASGGTPYEQYF TGTGCCAGCAGCGCTAGCGGGGGAACTCCTTACGAGCAGTACTTC
NA once TRBJ2-6 TRBV9 15 CASSDRVTGANVLTF TGTGCCAGCAGCGACAGGGTCACTGGGGCCAACGTCCTGACTTTC
TRBD2 NA TRBJ2-7 TRBV4-2 14 CASSQDRGDYEQYF TGTGCCAGCAGCCAAGATCGGGGGGACTACGAGCAGTACTTC
TRBD1 NA TRBJ2-4 TRBV7-9 16 CASNLFTGGGENIQYF TGTGCCAGCAACCTATTCACAGGGGGCGGTGAAAACATTCAGTACTTC
TRBD1 NA TRBJ1-3 TRBV27 16 CASSSRDRAGGNTIYF TGTGCCAGCAGTTCCCGAGACAGGGCCGGGGGAAACACCATATATTTT
NA NA TRBJ1-1 TRBV27 13 CASTPRSGAEAFF TGTGCCAGCACCCCTCGGAGCGGGGCTGAAGCTTTCTTT
NA NA TRBJ2-7 TRBV11-2 16 CASSLTFGAPSYEQYF TGTGCCAGCAGCCTCACCTTCGGGGCTCCAAGTTACGAGCAGTACTTC
TRBD1 NA TRBJ2-7 TRBV18 15 CASSPGTGGKYEQYF TGTGCCAGCTCACCTGGGACAGGGGGCAAATACGAGCAGTACTTC
NA NA TRBJ2-7 TRBV4-1 15 CASSQDQRAVYEQYF TGCGCCAGCAGCCAAGATCAACGGGCAGTCTACGAGCAGTACTTC
NA few TRBJ2-2 TRBV19 14 CASSIQGSTGELFF TGTGCCAGTAGTATCCAGGGGAGCACCGGGGAGCTGTTTTTT
TRBD1 NA TRBJ2-1 TRBV7-9 15 CASTPRGTTYNEQFF TGTGCCAGCACCCCCAGGGGGACAACCTACAATGAGCAGTTCTTC
NA once TRBJ2-1 TRBV7-9 12 CASSLTVDEQFF TGTGCCAGCAGCTTAACAGTGGATGAGCAGTTCTTC
TRBD2 once TRBJ2-7 TRBV19 15 CASSPGTSGKYEQYF TGTGCCAGTAGTCCAGGGACTAGCGGGAAGTACGAGCAGTACTTC
NA NA TRBJ2-4 TRBV27 15 CASSPVTFAKNIQYF TGTGCCAGCAGCCCAGTGACCTTCGCCAAAAACATTCAGTACTTC
NA NA TRBJ2-7 TRBV6-6 16 CASSYSPAGDSYEQYF TGTGCCAGCAGTTACTCCCCGGCAGGGGATTCCTACGAGCAGTACTTC